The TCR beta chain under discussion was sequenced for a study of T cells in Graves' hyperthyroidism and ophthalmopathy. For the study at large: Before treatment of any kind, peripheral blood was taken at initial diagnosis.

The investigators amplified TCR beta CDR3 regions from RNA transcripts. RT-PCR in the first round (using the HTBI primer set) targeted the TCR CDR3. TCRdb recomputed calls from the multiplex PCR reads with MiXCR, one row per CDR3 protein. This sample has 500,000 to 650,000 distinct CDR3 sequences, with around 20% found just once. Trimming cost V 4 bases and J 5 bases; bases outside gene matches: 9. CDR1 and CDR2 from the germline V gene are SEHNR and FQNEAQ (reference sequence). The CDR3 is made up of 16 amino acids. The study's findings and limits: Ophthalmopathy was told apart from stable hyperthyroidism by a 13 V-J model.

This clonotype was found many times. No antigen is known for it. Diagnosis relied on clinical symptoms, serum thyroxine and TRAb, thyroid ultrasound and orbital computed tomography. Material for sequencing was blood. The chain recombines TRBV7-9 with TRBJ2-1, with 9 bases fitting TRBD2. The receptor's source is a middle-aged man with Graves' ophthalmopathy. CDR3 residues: CASSSELAGAHNEQFF. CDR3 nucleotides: TGTGCCAGCAGCTCGGAACTAGCGGGTGCCCACAATGAGCAGTTCTTC. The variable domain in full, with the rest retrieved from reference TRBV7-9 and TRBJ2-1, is DTGVSQNPRHKITKRGQNVTFRCDPISEHNRLYWYRQTLGQGPEFLTYFQNEAQLEKSRLLSDRFSAERPKGSFSTLEIQRTEQGDSAMYLCASSSELAGAHNEQFFGPGTRLTVL.